Included here is one T cell receptor (beta chain) sequence, with context. This record belongs to a study of blood T cell repertoires in COVID-19. Across the whole study: T cells, B-cell-depleted T cells, or PBMCs provided the cDNA or gDNA that served as material.

In the original workflow: Nucleated cell number was recorded as an estimate derived from reference gene primer amplification. The table came from immunoSEQ multiplex PCR; TCRdb's copy has only in-frame clones and leaves some out. That table supplies the V and J calls and clone size; D and trimming were determined from the DNA. Of about 57,000 clones in the sample, around 80% were seen once. What was sequenced was peripheral blood. The receptor's source is an elderly woman with acute or convalescent COVID-19.

CDR3 nucleotides: TGTGCCAGCAGCCCCAGCGGGCTCCACTCTGAAGCTTTCTTT. Translating it yields CASSPSGLHSEAFF. The chain is built from TRBV3-1 (or the pseudogene TRBV3-2) and TRBJ1-1; no clear D gene. The germline V and J ends were trimmed by 4 bases and 6 bases, with 15 bases remaining between them. Germline V gene lookup returns CDR1 LGHDT and CDR2 YNNKEL (reference sequence). The CDR3 covers 14 residues.